Sequencing of this T cell receptor beta chain was carried out in a study of T-cell reconstitution after alpha-beta-depleted transplantation in children. This clonotype occurred many times. CDR3 length: 17 residues. V lost 0 bases and J 2 bases, leaving 16 bases between the germline ends. Unique molecular identifiers were incorporated when the TCRbeta library was constructed. In TCRdb, the PCR reads were re-called with MiXCR into one record per CDR3 protein. The sample contains 20,000 to 25,000 distinct CDR3 sequences, about a tenth of which appear only once. Material: PBMCs from the stem cell graft donor, obtained from the stem cell graft. This chain joins TRBV12-3 or TRBV12-4 and TRBJ2-5; a weak D match, TRBD1 (6 bases). This receptor was identified in a human donor who donated a stem cell graft to a child with chronic granulomatous disease. The CDR3 DNA follows: TGTGCCAGCAGTTTAGCGCTAGGGGGTAGGATACAAGAGACCCAGTACTTC. It encodes CASSLALGGRIQETQYF.